The 25 T cell receptor beta chains below all came from one sample that was sequenced in a study of blood T cell repertoires in COVID-19. Clones were sequenced by immunoSEQ multiplex PCR, and TCRdb holds only the in-frame ones, with some missing. In the table there are about 240,000 clones, roughly four fifths of which are singletons. Specimen: peripheral blood. The receptor set was obtained from a woman aged 60-75 years with active or convalescent COVID-19.

This rearrangement joins TRBV6-5 to TRBJ1-2, with TRBD1 matching over 7 bases. Germline V gene sequence: CDR1 MNHEY, CDR2 SVGAGI. Trimming removed 2 bases from V and 4 bases from J; junction bases left unmatched: 4. CDR3 length: 14 amino acids. CDR3 region: CASSYGTALYGYTF. The CDR3 nucleotides read TGTGCCAGCAGTTACGGGACAGCCCTCTATGGCTACACCTTC.

The V call is TRBV6-2 or TRBV6-3, the J call TRBJ2-7; 9 bases match TRBD1. Germline CDR1 is MNHEY and CDR2 is SVGEGT. The length of the CDR3 is 16 residues. V was clipped by 4 bases and J by 3 bases; unmatched bases: 10. The CDR3 loop reads CASSSRLGQGIYEQYF. CDR3 DNA sequence: TGTGCCAGCAGTTCCCGTTTGGGACAGGGAATCTACGAGCAGTACTTC.

The genes are TRBV5-1 and TRBJ1-3; TRBD1 might be the D (5 bases). The CDR3 sequence is 16 residues long. The V gene lost 0 bases and the J gene lost 0 bases, with 10 bases spanning the gap. Germline CDR1 SGHRS, CDR2 YFSETQ. In nucleotides, the CDR3 is TGCGCCAGCAGCTTGGCCGGGGGGGTCTCTGGAAACACCATATATTTT. Residues: CASSLAGGVSGNTIYF.

The CDR3 DNA is TGTGCCAGCAGCGCACAGACAGGACTCTATGGCTACACCTTC. Its translation is CASSAQTGLYGYTF. The V call is TRBV9, the J call TRBJ1-2; TRBD1 might be the D (6 bases). This CDR3 contains 14 residues. The germline V gene encodes CDR1 SGDLS and CDR2 YYNGEE. V lost 3 bases and J 4 bases, leaving 13 bases between the germline ends.

CDR3 in amino acids: CASNQPGQANYGYTF. CDR3 bases: TGTGCCAGCAACCAACCGGGACAAGCCAACTATGGCTACACCTTC. V usage is TRBV6-6 and J usage is TRBJ1-2; TRBD1 might be the D (6 bases). The CDR3 loop spans 15 amino acids. Trimming took off 7 bases at V and 2 bases at J, with 17 bases between the two ends. Germline V gives CDR1 MNHNY, CDR2 SVGAGI (reference sequence).

CDR3 coding DNA: TGCGCCAGCAGTGAGTCTAGCGTGACTAGCACAGATACGCAGTATTTT. It yields the protein CASSESSVTSTDTQYF. The rearrangement links TRBV10-2 to TRBJ2-3, with D possibly TRBD2 on 5 matching bases. The V gene's germline CDR1 is WSHSY and CDR2 SAAADI. V was clipped by 0 bases and J by 0 bases, with 10 bases between them. The CDR3 runs to 16 residues.

The V gene is TRBV12-5, the J gene TRBJ1-3; 10 bases map to TRBD1. Trimming at V came to 3 bases and at J to 2 bases, leaving 10 bases not matched to a gene. Per germline, CDR1 LGHNT and CDR2 FRNRAP. The CDR3 sequence is 18 residues long. CDR3 residues: CASGFHTGQGVTGNTIYF. In nucleotides, the CDR3 is TGTGCTAGTGGTTTTCATACAGGACAGGGGGTTACTGGAAACACCATATATTTT.

V is TRBV6-5 and J is TRBJ2-5; 10 bases are shared with TRBD2. The germline V gene has CDR1 MNHEY and CDR2 SVGAGI. Germline trimming cut 8 bases from V and 4 bases from J; bases unmatched to any gene: 4. The CDR3 totals 13 residues. The CDR3, as DNA: TGTGCCAGCCTTTTAGCGGGGGGAGAGACCCAGTACTTC. This codes for CASLLAGGETQYF.

The rearrangement uses TRBV28 and TRBJ1-5; no reliable D call. Trimming cost V 7 bases and J 2 bases, with 12 bases left between them. The germline V gene encodes CDR1 MDHEN and CDR2 SYDVKM. This CDR3 is built from 14 residues. The CDR3 region is CASTQPLGNQPQHF. The CDR3 region has the DNA TGTGCCAGCACCCAGCCCCTAGGCAATCAGCCCCAGCATTTT. Together with reference TRBV28 and TRBJ1-5, the CDR3 gives the full variable domain: DVKVTQSSRYLVKRTGEKVFLECVQDMDHENMFWYRQDPGLGLRLIYFSYDVKMKEKGDIPEGYSVSREKKERFSLILESASTNQTSMYLCASTQPLGNQPQHFGDGTRLSIL.

CDR3 protein: CASSWTGKNTGELFF. The CDR3 DNA reads as TGTGCCAGCAGCTGGACGGGAAAGAACACCGGGGAGCTGTTTTTT. This chain links TRBV5-6 with TRBJ2-2, with D possibly matching TRBD2 (5 bases). V was shortened by 3 bases and J by 1 base, with 10 bases between the two germline ends. Germline CDR1 is SGHDT and CDR2 is YYEEEE. The CDR3 consists of 15 residues.

The chain joins TRBV7-3 to TRBJ2-1, with a weak D call TRBD1 (6 bases). The germline V gene encodes CDR1 SGHTA and CDR2 FQGTGA. With 1 base removed from V and 6 bases from J, the gap between germline ends came to 10 bases. The CDR3 has 14 residues. DNA of the CDR3: TGTGCCAGCAGCTTAAAACAGGGACGCAATGAGCAGTTCTTC. Its translation: CASSLKQGRNEQFF.

V usage is TRBV7-9 and J usage is TRBJ2-5, with TRBD1 matching 10 bases. The CDR3 length is 15 residues. The junction had 7 bases not matched to a gene; V was cut back by 5 bases and J by 4 bases. Germline-derived CDR1 and CDR2 are SEHNR and FQNEAQ (reference sequence). In nucleotides, the CDR3 is TGTGCCAGCAGCCCTATAGGGGACAGGGGAGAGACCCAGTACTTC. Translating gives CASSPIGDRGETQYF.

For this clone: This same CDR3 is encoded by further DNA sequences in the sample. J is TRBJ1-2 and V is TRBV12-3 or TRBV12-4; possibly TRBD1 for D (5 bases). The CDR3 covers 13 residues. The V and J ends lost 3 bases and 0 bases respectively, with 5 bases between them. The CDR3 loop reads CASSLTANYGYTF. CDR3 sequence (DNA): TGTGCCAGCAGTTTGACAGCTAACTATGGCTACACCTTC.

The genes are TRBV9 and TRBJ2-3; 7 nucleotides match TRBD2. J lost 0 bases, V lost 4 bases, and 11 bases had no gene match. Germline-derived CDR1 and CDR2 are SGDLS and YYNGEE. CDR3 length: 17 amino acids. The CDR3 bases are TGTGCCAGCAGCCCCCACGGGGGGACCGAAAGCACAGATACGCAGTATTTT. Translated, it gives CASSPHGGTESTDTQYF.

The chain employs TRBV7-9 and TRBJ1-2; no firm D call. CDR1 is SEHNR, CDR2 FQNEAQ, per germline (reference sequence). V gave up 8 bases and J gave up 2 bases, with 12 bases separating them. This CDR3 region has 13 residues. CDR3 sequence reads: CASPLGQNYGYTF. The DNA of the CDR3 is TGTGCCAGCCCCTTAGGGCAGAACTATGGCTACACCTTC.

This sequence joins TRBV4-1 and TRBJ1-2; 7 bases are a match to TRBD1. Germline V lookup: CDR1 MGHRA, CDR2 YSYEKL. The trim removed 0 bases at V and 4 bases at J, leaving 8 bases unmatched. The CDR3 extends over 16 amino acids. The CDR3 is CASSQEWVGTVYGYTF. The CDR3 bases are TGCGCCAGCAGCCAAGAATGGGTCGGGACAGTCTATGGCTACACCTTC.

The genes are TRBV6-6 and TRBJ1-2; maybe TRBD1 (6 bases). This CDR3 contains 15 residues. Looked up from germline, CDR1 is MNHNY and CDR2 is SVGAGI (reference sequence). Trimming pared 0 bases from V and 1 base from J, leaving 9 bases between. Written as DNA, the CDR3 is TGTGCCAGCAGTTACTCGACAGGAGGTAACTATGGCTACACCTTC. Amino acid sequence: CASSYSTGGNYGYTF.

The gene calls are TRBV7-3 and TRBJ2-1; 8 positions match TRBD1. The germline V gene has CDR1 SGHTA and CDR2 FQGTGA. The CDR3 is 19 residues long. V was clipped by 5 bases and J by 4 bases; unmatched bases: 19. CDR3 residues: CASSPTGGAVDRSYNEQFF. The CDR3 nucleotides read TGTGCCAGCAGCCCAACAGGGGGAGCCGTCGACAGGTCATACAATGAGCAGTTCTTC.

The J gene is TRBJ2-7, the V gene TRBV20-1; 10 bases agree with TRBD1. After removal of 6 bases from V and 2 bases from J, the junction contained 10 bases not matched to a gene. Germline values: CDR1 DFQATT, CDR2 SNEGSKA (reference sequence). CDR3 size: 15 residues. The CDR3 protein is CSASPPDRGAYEQYF. CDR3 DNA: TGCAGTGCAAGTCCCCCGGACAGGGGGGCCTACGAGCAGTACTTC.

The chain links TRBV6-5 to TRBJ1-1; 8 bases line up with TRBD1. Unmatched junction bases numbered 4, after V lost 0 bases and J lost 4 bases. CDR1 and CDR2 from the germline V gene are MNHEY and SVGAGI. The CDR3 runs to 15 residues. The CDR3, as DNA: TGTGCCAGCAGTTACTCTACAGGGGGTGGCACTGAAGCTTTCTTT. Its protein product is CASSYSTGGGTEAFF.

The chain combines TRBV30 with TRBJ1-6; TRBD1 aligns across 7 bases. The CDR3 totals 14 residues. CDR1 GTSNPN and CDR2 SVGIG come from the germline V gene (reference sequence). Trimming cost V 4 bases and J 4 bases; bases outside gene matches: 4. DNA for the CDR3: TGTGCCTGGACCTACAGGGGATATAATTCACCCCTCCACTTT. It translates to CAWTYRGYNSPLHF.

V usage is TRBV21-1 and J usage is TRBJ2-3; TRBD1, as called in the table, went unchecked against the DNA. TRBV21-1 is described as a pseudogene. CDR3 size: 18 residues. CDR3 region: CASSKRGKAGGDTDTQYF. The CDR3 DNA reads TGTGCCAGCAGCAAAAGAGGAAAGGCAGGGGGAGACACAGATACGCAGTATTTT.

CDR3 loop: CASSRNSGGTYEQYF. The CDR3 coding sequence is TGTGCCAGCAGCCGAAATAGCGGGGGTACCTACGAGCAGTACTTC. This chain connects TRBV7-8 to TRBJ2-7, with 9 bases that match TRBD2. V shed 5 bases, J shed 2 bases, and the junction held 7 bases outside the gene matches. The CDR3 consists of 15 residues. The germline gives CDR1 SGHVS, CDR2 FQNEAQ.

J is TRBJ1-2 and V is TRBV19; D might be TRBD1 (6 bases). The CDR3 loop spans 14 amino acids. The V end lost 1 base, the J end lost 1 base, and 7 bases lay between the germline ends. The germline V gene has CDR1 LNHDA and CDR2 SQIVND (reference sequence). The CDR3 DNA sequence: TGTGCCAGTAGTATAGGGACAGATAACTATGGCTACACCTTC. This sequence encodes CASSIGTDNYGYTF.

The chain combines TRBV3-1 (or the pseudogene TRBV3-2) with TRBJ1-4; possibly TRBD1 for D (5 bases). Germline V CDR1 and CDR2: LGHDT, YNNKEL (reference sequence). CDR3 length equals 14 residues. The V end lost 2 bases, the J end lost 5 bases, and 9 bases lay between the germline ends. In DNA form, the CDR3 reads TGTGCCAGCAGCCAATCACGGGGGAATGAAAAACTGTTTTTT. This encodes CASSQSRGNEKLFF.